One and the same sample provided the 13 T cell receptor beta chains below, sequenced in a study of PD-L1 blockade in urothelial cancer. Produced via immunoSEQ multiplex PCR; TCRdb's table is partial and in-frame only. The sample holds under 35,000 clones, over 70% seen once. This sample comprised PBMCs, obtained around atezolizumab (anti-PD-L1) treatment. The source of these receptors is a man in his forties or fifties with urothelial cancer.

The V call is TRBV9, the J call TRBJ2-5; 9 nucleotides align to TRBD1. V trimming: 0 bases; J trimming: 4 bases; junction bases outside the gene matches: 4. Germline values: CDR1 SGDLS, CDR2 YYNGEE. The CDR3 is 15 amino acids. The CDR3 bases are TGTGCCAGCAGCGTAGCCCAGACAGGGGGAGAGACCCAGTACTTC. This codes for CASSVAQTGGETQYF.

The rearrangement joins TRBV28 to TRBJ2-1, with 7 bases matching TRBD2. CDR3 length: 16 amino acids. CDR1 is MDHEN and CDR2 is SYDVKM in the germline V gene. V dropped 3 bases and J dropped 1; count of bases not matched to a gene: 6. CDR3 coding DNA: TGTGCCAGCAGTTTGTTCGCGGGAGATTCCTACAATGAGCAGTTCTTC. It codes for CASSLFAGDSYNEQFF. Full variable domain (rest looked up from reference TRBV28 and TRBJ2-1): DVKVTQSSRYLVKRTGEKVFLECVQDMDHENMFWYRQDPGLGLRLIYFSYDVKMKEKGDIPEGYSVSREKKERFSLILESASTNQTSMYLCASSLFAGDSYNEQFFGPGTRLTVL.

The V and J genes are TRBV11-2 and TRBJ1-5; D is possibly TRBD1 (6 bases). V was clipped by 3 bases and J by 2 bases, with 11 bases between them. This CDR3 spans 15 amino acids. CDR1 and CDR2 from the germline V gene are SGHAT and FQNNGV. As DNA, the CDR3 is TGTGCCAGCAGCTTGGGCAGGGGAGGCAATCAGCCCCAGCATTTT. Translation: CASSLGRGGNQPQHF. Based on the CDR3 plus reference TRBV11-2 and TRBJ1-5, the full variable domain is EAGVAQSPRYKIIEKRQSVAFWCNPISGHATLYWYQQILGQGPKLLIQFQNNGVVDDSQLPKDRFSAERLKGVDSTLKIQPAKLEDSAVYLCASSLGRGGNQPQHFGDGTRLSIL.

The chain employs TRBV27 and TRBJ1-4, with TRBD1 identical over 10 bases. The CDR3 spans 13 residues. Unmatched junction bases numbered 5, after V lost 6 bases and J lost 10 bases. CDR1 MNHEY and CDR2 SMNVEV come from the germline V gene (reference sequence). CDR3 protein: CASRGQGIGKLFF. The CDR3, as DNA: TGTGCCAGCAGGGGACAGGGGATAGGAAAACTGTTTTTT. The variable domain in full, with the rest retrieved from reference TRBV27 and TRBJ1-4, is EAQVTQNPRYLITVTGKKLTVTCSQNMNHEYMSWYRQDPGLGLRQIYYSMNVEVTDKGDVPEGYKVSRKEKRNFPLILESPSPNQTSLYFCASRGQGIGKLFFGSGTQLSVL.

The V call is TRBV7-9, the J call TRBJ2-5, with 8 bases identical to TRBD2. The CDR3 loop spans 15 amino acids. V lost 3 bases and J lost 1; bases outside the gene matches: 4. Germline assignment: CDR1 SEHNR and CDR2 FQNEAQ (reference sequence). The chain's CDR3 is CASSFSGGRQETQYF. The CDR3 DNA reads as TGTGCCAGCAGCTTTTCGGGGGGGCGCCAAGAGACCCAGTACTTC.

This rearrangement joins TRBV9 to TRBJ1-2, with D possibly being TRBD1 (6 bases). Trimming removed 0 bases from V and 7 bases from J, with 22 bases in between. The CDR3 has 17 amino acids. Germline CDR1 is SGDLS and CDR2 is YYNGEE. In DNA, the CDR3 is TGTGCCAGCAGCGTAGCCATCGACGGGGGGCAAGGAGCTGGCTACACCTTC. Its protein is CASSVAIDGGQGAGYTF.

The chain links TRBV19 to TRBJ2-7; TRBD1 matches at 12 bases. Germline assignment: CDR1 LNHDA and CDR2 SQIVND (reference sequence). There are 16 residues in the CDR3. V shed 6 bases, J shed 2 bases, and the junction held 8 bases outside the gene matches. CDR3 sequence (DNA): TGTGCCAGTAGAAAGGGGGGACAGGGGGCCGCCTACGAGCAGTACTTC. As protein: CASRKGGQGAAYEQYF.

The chain couples TRBV5-1 to TRBJ1-1, with TRBD1 as a possible D gene (5 bases). The V end lost 3 bases, the J end lost 3 bases, and 12 bases lay between the germline ends. This CDR3 is 14 amino acids long. Germline V gene sequence: CDR1 SGHRS, CDR2 YFSETQ. DNA for the CDR3: TGCGCCAGCAGCTCTGGGGGGGTTGACACTGAAGCTTTCTTT. Translation gives CASSSGGVDTEAFF.

This clone was observed a few times. The chain employs TRBV6-6 and TRBJ2-3; 12 bases match TRBD2. CDR1 MNHNY and CDR2 SVGAGI come from the germline V gene (reference sequence). J lost 1 base, V lost 2 bases, and 1 base had no gene match. The CDR3 has 16 amino acids. DNA of the CDR3: TGTGCCAGCAGTTACCGACTAGCGGGGGGCACAGATACGCAGTATTTT. It encodes CASSYRLAGGTDTQYF.

The V and J genes are TRBV4-2 and TRBJ1-1, with a possible D match to TRBD1 (6 bases). Germline V gene data show CDR1 as LGHNA and CDR2 as YNFKEQ. The V and J ends lost 1 base and 3 bases respectively, with 24 bases between them. This CDR3 has 19 residues. The CDR3 DNA follows: TGTGCCAGCAGCCAAGTTTGGGGGGGCCCCCTTTTGTGGGACACTGAAGCTTTCTTT. This sequence encodes CASSQVWGGPLLWDTEAFF.

V and J are TRBV18 and TRBJ2-1, with 9 bases matching TRBD2. Germline assignment: CDR1 KGHSH and CDR2 LQKENI. The CDR3 is made up of 16 amino acids. V dropped 2 bases and J dropped 0; count of bases not matched to a gene: 2. DNA of the CDR3: TGTGCCAGCTCACCAAGCGGGAGGAGCTCCTACAATGAGCAGTTCTTC. Amino acid sequence: CASSPSGRSSYNEQFF.

V usage is TRBV7-9 and J usage is TRBJ2-6; 8 nucleotides align to TRBD1. The germline CDR1 and CDR2 sequences are SEHNR and FQNEAQ (reference sequence). This CDR3 is 16 amino acids long. V was clipped by 3 bases and J by 2 bases; unmatched bases: 3. CDR3 coding DNA: TGTGCCAGCAGCTTTGGACAGGGAACTGGGGCCAACGTCCTGACTTTC. This translates into CASSFGQGTGANVLTF.

This clone was seen a few times. V is TRBV2 and J is TRBJ2-1; TRBD2 matches at 12 bases. This CDR3 has 14 amino acids. CDR1 is SNHLY and CDR2 is FYNNEI in the germline V gene. Trimming cost V 10 bases and J 10 bases; bases outside gene matches: 11. The CDR3 DNA is TGTGCCACCAGAAGACTAGCGGGGGATGGGGAGCAGTTCTTC. This translates into CATRRLAGDGEQFF.